This T cell receptor beta chain was identified during a study of Ad26.COV2.S vaccination and SARS-CoV-2 variants. Study overall: Donor got 5x10^10 or 1x10^11 viral particles of Ad26.COV2.S.

Profiling relied on immunoSEQ multiplex PCR, and the TCRdb table lists in-frame clones only, not all of them. The sample lists about 440,000 clones, 80% to 95% occurring once. As concerns this clone: As yet, its antigen is unknown.

As for treatment: around 19 received Ad26.COV2.S at low or high dose, single or two shots; 5 received placebo; per-sample allocation not given. Vaccine and placebo recipients were sampled on day 63 after the first injection. An Ad26 vector was used to express Wuhan-strain SARS-CoV-2 spike as the vaccine. The study's findings and limits: Vaccine and placebo groups showed comparable non-spike TCR breadth. It was vaccine recipients, not placebo recipients, who had the higher spike-specific TCR breadth.

Germline loops: CDR1 LGHDT, CDR2 YNNKEL (reference sequence). The CDR3 consists of 11 residues. V lost 1 base, J lost 9 bases, and 7 bases lay in between. The TCR comes from a person aged 18 to 65 who received the Ad26.COV2.S COVID-19 vaccine or a placebo. Specimen: peripheral blood, collected in a trial of Ad26.COV2.S vaccine versus placebo. The chain joins TRBV3-1 (or the pseudogene TRBV3-2) to TRBJ2-7; D is unclear. CDR3 loop: CASSQVWVQYF. DNA of the CDR3: TGTGCCAGCAGCCAAGTATGGGTGCAGTACTTC.